A single sample is the source of the 9 T cell receptor beta chains below, sequenced in a study of T-cell reconstitution after alpha-beta-depleted transplantation in children. Researchers prepared the TCRbeta library using unique molecular identifiers, the study reports. Each CDR3 protein is one row after TCRdb ran MiXCR on the PCR reads. The sample has roughly 610,000 distinct CDR3 sequences, about 10% seen once; the top ten hold about 4%. The material was PBMCs from the stem cell graft donor, obtained from the stem cell graft. The receptor set was obtained from a human donor who donated a stem cell graft to a child with acute myeloid leukemia.

This clonotype has ten or more counts. This chain links TRBV6-5 with TRBJ1-5; 7 bases align to TRBD1. CDR3 length equals 15 residues. CDR1 and CDR2 from the germline V gene are MNHEY and SVGAGI. V gave up 5 bases and J gave up 1 base; unmatched junction bases: 5. The CDR3 region is CASSQTRGSNQPQHF. The CDR3 nucleotides read TGTGCCAGCAGTCAGACCAGGGGGAGCAATCAGCCCCAGCATTTT.

The chain recombines TRBV29-1 with TRBJ2-1; D possibly matches TRBD1 or TRBD2 (5 bases each). Germline loops: CDR1 SQVTM, CDR2 ANQGSEA. V lost 7 bases to trimming and J lost 8 bases, with 15 bases between them. CDR3 size: 12 residues. DNA of the CDR3: TGCAGCGGGGACCTCAATCGGGATGAGCAGTTCTTC. Protein sequence: CSGDLNRDEQFF.

This clonotype appeared a few times. This chain links TRBV25-1 with TRBJ2-1; TRBD1 agrees at 12 bases. V dropped 3 bases and J dropped 4; count of bases not matched to a gene: 19. The CDR3 consists of 21 residues. The germline gives CDR1 MGHDK, CDR2 SYGVNS. The CDR3 reads CASSDRGQGAPSARIYNEQFF. The CDR3 coding sequence is TGTGCCAGCAGTGACCGGGGACAGGGGGCACCGTCGGCCCGTATATACAATGAGCAGTTCTTC.

The genes are TRBV20-1 and TRBJ2-7; a possible D gene is TRBD1 (7 bases). Trimming pared 2 bases from V and 0 bases from J, leaving 17 bases between. The CDR3 runs 16 residues. The V gene's germline CDR1 is DFQATT and CDR2 SNEGSKA (reference sequence). The CDR3 DNA is TGCAGTGCTAGATGGGAGGACAGGTTGAGCTCCTACGAGCAGTACTTC. Translating it yields CSARWEDRLSSYEQYF.

This clonotype was recorded many times. In DNA form, the CDR3 reads TGTGCCAGCAGGCAGGGGGCCTCAGGGGACTATGGCTACACCTTC. Its protein product is CASRQGASGDYGYTF. This chain connects TRBV28 to TRBJ1-2; 8 positions match TRBD1. The V and J ends lost 6 bases and 3 bases, in that order; junction bases with no gene match: 9. Germline V CDR1 and CDR2: MDHEN, SYDVKM. The CDR3 sequence is 15 residues long.

This clonotype was counted at least ten times. The genes are TRBV4-3 and TRBJ2-7, with 7 bases matching TRBD1. Germline-derived CDR1 and CDR2 are LGHNA and YSLEER. The CDR3 sequence is 16 residues long. J was trimmed by 2 bases and V by 0 bases; bases with no gene match: 7. In DNA, the CDR3 is TGCGCCAGCAGCCAAGAAGTGACAGGGCCTACCTACGAGCAGTACTTC. Its protein product is CASSQEVTGPTYEQYF.

The V gene is TRBV6-1, the J gene TRBJ2-3, with TRBD1 as a possible D gene (5 bases). The CDR3 runs to 13 residues. V was cut by 8 bases and J by 2 bases, with 11 bases left in between. CDR1 is MNHNS, CDR2 SASEGT, per germline. The CDR3 region is CASRPGYTDTQYF. The CDR3 DNA reads as TGTGCCAGCCGGCCAGGGTACACAGATACGCAGTATTTT.

This clonotype was picked up many times. The chain couples TRBV20-1 to TRBJ2-2, with 9 bases matching TRBD2. CDR1 is DFQATT and CDR2 is SNEGSKA in the germline V gene (reference sequence). CDR3 length equals 13 residues. The junction had 6 bases not matched to a gene; V was cut back by 7 bases and J by 6 bases. DNA for the CDR3: TGCAGTGTTTTAGCGGGAGAGGCCGGGGAGCTGTTTTTT. Translation gives CSVLAGEAGELFF.

The chain carries TRBV7-2 and TRBJ2-3; D may match TRBD1 or TRBD2 (5 bases each). This CDR3 comprises 15 residues. Germline V lookup: CDR1 SGHTA, CDR2 FQGNSA. The ends were cut back, 0 bases at V and 2 bases at J, with 9 bases in the middle. CDR3 DNA: TGTGCCAGCAGCTTAGCGTGGGGGTACACAGATACGCAGTATTTT. Translated: CASSLAWGYTDTQYF.